The subject of this entry is one T cell receptor (beta chain). This entry is derived from a study of cytomegalovirus exposure and HLA in healthy donors. V shed 0 bases and J shed 2 bases, with 12 bases lying between them. This CDR3 is 16 amino acids long. Germline-derived CDR1 and CDR2 are LGHNA and YSLEER. Primers for the PCR totalled 60 Vbeta and 13 Jbeta. Sequencing was performed with immunoSEQ multiplex PCR; in TCRdb, only in-frame clones are kept and a portion is missing. This table has roughly 180,000 clones, roughly 80% appearing once. This chain uses TRBV4-3 with TRBJ2-3; possibly TRBD1 for D (7 bases). This TCR was sampled from a female donor in good health and CMV-seronegative. The specimen was PBMCs. The CDR3 reads CASSQDPGGYTDTQYF. In nucleotides, the CDR3 is TGCGCCAGCAGCCAAGACCCAGGGGGGTACACAGATACGCAGTATTTT.